This paragraph reports one T cell receptor (beta chain). CDR1 is SGDLS and CDR2 is YYNGEE in the germline V gene. The CDR3 loop spans 15 amino acids. V shed 0 bases, J shed 8 bases, and the junction held 4 bases outside the gene matches. This entry comes from a study of blood T cell repertoires in COVID-19. For the study at large: Whether acute or convalescent, the COVID-19 samples came from the United States, Italy and Spain.

Produced via immunoSEQ multiplex PCR; TCRdb's table is partial and in-frame only. The sample has tens of thousands of clones; roughly four fifths are singletons. The clonotype comes from a woman in her fifties or sixties with active or convalescent COVID-19. The specimen was peripheral blood. The V and J genes are TRBV9 and TRBJ2-1, with 11 bases aligning to TRBD2. The DNA of the CDR3 is TGTGCCAGCAGCGTAGGACTAGCGGGACGAGATGAGCAGTTCTTC. This encodes CASSVGLAGRDEQFF.